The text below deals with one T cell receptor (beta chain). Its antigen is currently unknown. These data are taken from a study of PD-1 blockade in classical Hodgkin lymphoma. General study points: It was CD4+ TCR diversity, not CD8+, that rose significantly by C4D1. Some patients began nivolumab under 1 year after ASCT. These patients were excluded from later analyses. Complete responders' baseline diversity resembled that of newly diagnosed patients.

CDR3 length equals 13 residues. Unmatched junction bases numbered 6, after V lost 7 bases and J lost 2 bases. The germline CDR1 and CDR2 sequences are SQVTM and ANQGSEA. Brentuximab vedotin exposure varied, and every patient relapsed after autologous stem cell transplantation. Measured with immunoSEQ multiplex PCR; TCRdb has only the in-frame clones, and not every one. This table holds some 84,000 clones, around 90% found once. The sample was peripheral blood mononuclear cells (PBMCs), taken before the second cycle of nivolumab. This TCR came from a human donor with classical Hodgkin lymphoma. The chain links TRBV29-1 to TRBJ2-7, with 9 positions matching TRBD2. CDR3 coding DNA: TGCAGCGCCGAGACTAGCGGACCCTACGAGCAGTACTTC. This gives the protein CSAETSGPYEQYF.